This TCR beta chain is drawn from a study of control samples from healthy donors and cancer patients. CDR3 length: 12 amino acids. The germline V gene encodes CDR1 SNHLY and CDR2 FYNNEI. V lost 8 bases to trimming and J lost 4 bases, with 9 bases between them. Sequencing was performed with immunoSEQ multiplex PCR; in TCRdb, only in-frame clones are kept and a portion is missing. The table has 65,000 to 95,000 clones, approximately 87% seen once. The chain joins TRBV2 to TRBJ2-1; D may be TRBD1 (5 bases). The source is a man in his forties or fifties in good health. Sequenced input: blood. CDR3: CASDQGYNEQFF. CDR3 DNA sequence: TGTGCCAGCGACCAGGGATACAATGAGCAGTTCTTC.